This T cell receptor (beta chain) was sequenced in a study of blood T cell repertoires in COVID-19. About the research overall: T cells, B-cell-depleted T cells, or PBMCs supplied cDNA or gDNA.

The V end lost 1 base, the J end lost 0 bases, and 13 bases lay between the germline ends. The germline CDR1 and CDR2 sequences are LGHNA and YNFKEQ. This CDR3 has 16 amino acids. As originally analysed: Estimated nucleated cell counts came from reference gene primer amplification. Repertoires were generated with immunoSEQ multiplex PCR, while TCRdb's copy carries only in-frame clones and drops some. V, J and clone size derive from that table, while D and trimming were established from the DNA sequence. This sample has about 100,000 clones, with approximately 86% found just once. Sequencing was performed on peripheral blood. This sequence was found in a man between 50 and 59 years old with active or convalescent COVID-19. The V and J genes are TRBV4-2 and TRBJ2-7, with D perhaps matching TRBD2 (7 bases). CDR3 residues: CASSQGSGGNSYEQYF. Written as DNA, the CDR3 is TGTGCCAGCAGCCAAGGCTCGGGGGGCAACTCCTACGAGCAGTACTTC.